The T cell receptor (beta chain) described here comes from a study of blood T cell repertoires in COVID-19. Per germline, CDR1 LNHDA and CDR2 SQIVND (reference sequence). The CDR3 extends over 16 amino acids. Trimming removed 5 bases from V and 6 bases from J; junction bases left unmatched: 11. This table comes from immunoSEQ multiplex PCR, and its TCRdb copy is limited to in-frame clones, with some not included. The table lists a few hundred thousand clones, approximately 81% of them singletons. The receptor was isolated from a woman aged 18-29 years with acute or convalescent COVID-19. The sequenced sample consisted of peripheral blood. The chain is built from TRBV19 and TRBJ2-5, with 11 bases aligning to TRBD2. The CDR3 protein is CASSDDTSGRIQTQYF. The CDR3 DNA sequence: TGTGCCAGTAGTGACGACACTAGCGGGAGAATACAGACCCAGTACTTC. Filled out from reference TRBV19 and TRBJ2-5, the complete variable domain reads DGGITQSPKYLFRKEGQNVTLSCEQNLNHDAMYWYRQDPGQGLRLIYYSQIVNDFQKGDIAEGYSVSREKKESFPLTVTSAQKNPTAFYLCASSDDTSGRIQTQYFGPGTRLLVL.